This record covers a single T cell receptor (beta chain). These data belong to a study of shared clonotypes between healthy human individuals. It was 300 to 350 ng DNA, some 28,000 T cell genomes, that went into each replicate PCR of unsorted PBMC. The data were produced by immunoSEQ multiplex PCR, yet TCRdb's version contains in-frame clones alone and is incomplete. The table records roughly 500,000 clones, 81% of them present only once. CDR1 SGHTA and CDR2 FQGNSA come from the germline V gene. V lost 3 bases and J lost 7; bases outside the gene matches: 5. CDR3 length: 15 amino acids. What was sequenced was PBMCs. The chain uses TRBV7-2 and TRBJ2-7; 14 bases align to TRBD2. The origin of this receptor is a woman aged 40-49 years in good health. Some clones in this sample may be carry-over from other donors' samples. The CDR3 region has the DNA TGTGCCAGCAGCTTCGGACTAGCGGGAGGATCTGAGCAGTACTTC. Translating it yields CASSFGLAGGSEQYF.